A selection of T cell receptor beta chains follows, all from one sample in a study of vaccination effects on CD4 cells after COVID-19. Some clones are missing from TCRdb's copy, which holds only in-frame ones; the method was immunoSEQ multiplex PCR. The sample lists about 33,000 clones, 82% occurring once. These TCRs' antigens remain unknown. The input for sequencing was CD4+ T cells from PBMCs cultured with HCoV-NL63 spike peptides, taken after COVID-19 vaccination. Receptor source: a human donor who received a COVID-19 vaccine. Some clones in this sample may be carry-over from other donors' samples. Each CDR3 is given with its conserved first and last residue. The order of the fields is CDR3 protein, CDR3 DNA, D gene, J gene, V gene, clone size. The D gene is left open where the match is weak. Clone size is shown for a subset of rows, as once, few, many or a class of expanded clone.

cdr3_aa: CATSREGFWDKNIQYF
cdr3_nt: TGTGCCACCAGCAGAGAGGGGTTTTGGGACAAAAACATTCAGTACTTC
d_call: .
j_call: TRBJ2-4
v_call: TRBV15
clone_size: .

cdr3_aa: CASSEIRGQPQHF
cdr3_nt: TGTGCCAGCAGCGAGATCAGGGGTCAGCCCCAGCATTTT
d_call: .
j_call: TRBJ1-5
v_call: TRBV6-5
clone_size: .

cdr3_aa: CASSPQGVGNTEAFF
cdr3_nt: TGTGCCAGCAGCCCTCAAGGGGTGGGGAACACTGAAGCTTTCTTT
d_call: .
j_call: TRBJ1-1
v_call: TRBV7-3
clone_size: .

cdr3_aa: CASSAPGQANYGYTF
cdr3_nt: TGTGCCAGCAGTGCTCCGGGACAGGCTAACTATGGCTACACCTTC
d_call: TRBD1
j_call: TRBJ1-2
v_call: TRBV28
clone_size: .

cdr3_aa: CASRPSLGGTEAFF
cdr3_nt: TGCGCCAGCAGGCCCTCTTTAGGGGGCACTGAAGCTTTCTTT
d_call: .
j_call: TRBJ1-1
v_call: TRBV10-1
clone_size: .

cdr3_aa: CASSQENSGPYNEQFF
cdr3_nt: TGCGCCAGCAGCCAAGAAAACTCAGGGCCCTACAATGAGCAGTTCTTC
d_call: .
j_call: TRBJ2-1
v_call: TRBV4-3
clone_size: .

cdr3_aa: CASSPWTDHTEAFF
cdr3_nt: TGTGCCAGCAGCCCTTGGACGGACCACACTGAAGCTTTCTTT
d_call: .
j_call: TRBJ1-1
v_call: TRBV28
clone_size: .

cdr3_aa: CASSSPDRARAAFF
cdr3_nt: TGTGCCAGCAGTTCCCCCGACAGGGCGCGTGCAGCTTTCTTT
d_call: TRBD1
j_call: TRBJ1-1
v_call: TRBV6-6
clone_size: .

cdr3_aa: CASSIRETNYGYTF
cdr3_nt: TGTGCCAGTAGTATCCGTGAGACAAACTATGGCTACACCTTC
d_call: .
j_call: TRBJ1-2
v_call: TRBV19
clone_size: .

cdr3_aa: CASSSAARGYNEQFF
cdr3_nt: TGTGCCAGCAGCTCCGCGGCCAGGGGGTACAATGAGCAGTTCTTC
d_call: TRBD1
j_call: TRBJ2-1
v_call: TRBV7-2
clone_size: .

cdr3_aa: CASSEQGVGETQYF
cdr3_nt: TGTGCCAGCAGTGAACAGGGTGTGGGAGAGACCCAGTACTTC
d_call: .
j_call: TRBJ2-5
v_call: TRBV6-1
clone_size: .

cdr3_aa: CASNLAGNTGELFF
cdr3_nt: TGTGCCAGCAACCTAGCGGGAAACACCGGGGAGCTGTTTTTT
d_call: TRBD2
j_call: TRBJ2-2
v_call: TRBV3-1/TRBV3-2
clone_size: .

cdr3_aa: CASSLSRFLNTEAFF
cdr3_nt: TGCGCCAGCAGCTTGAGTAGGTTCCTGAACACTGAAGCTTTCTTT
d_call: .
j_call: TRBJ1-1
v_call: TRBV5-1
clone_size: .

cdr3_aa: CASSLRNTGELFF
cdr3_nt: TGTGCCAGCAGCTTGAGGAACACCGGGGAGCTGTTTTTT
d_call: .
j_call: TRBJ2-2
v_call: TRBV11-3
clone_size: .

cdr3_aa: CASSERYRTADTQYF
cdr3_nt: TGCGCCAGCAGTGAGCGATATAGAACGGCAGATACGCAGTATTTT
d_call: .
j_call: TRBJ2-3
v_call: TRBV10-1
clone_size: .

cdr3_aa: CASSLGLNTDTQYF
cdr3_nt: TGTGCCAGCAGCTTAGGCCTTAACACAGATACGCAGTATTTT
d_call: .
j_call: TRBJ2-3
v_call: TRBV11-1
clone_size: few

cdr3_aa: CASSLGLLAGTGELFF
cdr3_nt: TGCGCCAGCAGCTTGGGGTTGCTAGCGGGGACCGGGGAGCTGTTTTTT
d_call: TRBD2
j_call: TRBJ2-2
v_call: TRBV5-1
clone_size: few

cdr3_aa: CASSLRTGQETQYF
cdr3_nt: TGCGCCAGCAGCCTACGGACAGGGCAAGAGACCCAGTACTTC
d_call: TRBD1
j_call: TRBJ2-5
v_call: TRBV5-1
clone_size: .

cdr3_aa: CASRPGTSNTEAFF
cdr3_nt: TGTGCCAGCAGGCCGGGGACCTCGAACACTGAAGCTTTCTTT
d_call: .
j_call: TRBJ1-1
v_call: TRBV27
clone_size: .

cdr3_aa: CASSTGGRQPQHF
cdr3_nt: TGTGCCAGTTCAACAGGGGGCCGGCAGCCCCAGCATTTT
d_call: TRBD1
j_call: TRBJ1-5
v_call: TRBV27
clone_size: .

cdr3_aa: CASSPTGTWDSEGGYTF
cdr3_nt: TGTGCCAGCAGCCCAACTGGGACCTGGGACTCTGAGGGAGGCTACACCTTC
d_call: .
j_call: TRBJ1-2
v_call: TRBV7-9
clone_size: .

cdr3_aa: CASSLGQGHRGEKLFF
cdr3_nt: TGTGCCAGCAGTTTAGGACAGGGCCATAGGGGTGAAAAACTGTTTTTT
d_call: TRBD1
j_call: TRBJ1-4
v_call: TRBV27
clone_size: .

cdr3_aa: CASSYQLGANTEAFF
cdr3_nt: TGTGCCAGCAGCTACCAACTGGGGGCGAACACTGAAGCTTTCTTT
d_call: .
j_call: TRBJ1-1
v_call: TRBV5-8
clone_size: .

cdr3_aa: CASSPTRPRDYGYTF
cdr3_nt: TGTGCCAGCAGCCCCACCCGTCCCAGGGACTATGGCTACACCTTC
d_call: .
j_call: TRBJ1-2
v_call: TRBV6-2/TRBV6-3
clone_size: .

cdr3_aa: CASSRREGTEAFF
cdr3_nt: TGTGCCAGCAGCAGAAGGGAAGGGACTGAAGCTTTCTTT
d_call: .
j_call: TRBJ1-1
v_call: TRBV6-6
clone_size: few

cdr3_aa: CASSLDRLAGEETQYF
cdr3_nt: TGCGCCAGCAGCTTGGACCGGCTAGCGGGGGAAGAGACCCAGTACTTC
d_call: TRBD2
j_call: TRBJ2-5
v_call: TRBV5-1
clone_size: .

cdr3_aa: CASSPWTGDTGELFF
cdr3_nt: TGTGCCAGCTCACCGTGGACAGGGGACACCGGGGAGCTGTTTTTT
d_call: TRBD1
j_call: TRBJ2-2
v_call: TRBV18
clone_size: .

cdr3_aa: CASPFWQLSTVAETQYF
cdr3_nt: TGTGCCAGCCCTTTTTGGCAGTTGAGTACCGTCGCAGAGACCCAGTACTTC
d_call: .
j_call: TRBJ2-5
v_call: TRBV5-8
clone_size: few

cdr3_aa: CASGYTTNEKLFF
cdr3_nt: TGTGCCAGCGGGTACACAACTAATGAAAAACTGTTTTTT
d_call: .
j_call: TRBJ1-4
v_call: TRBV2
clone_size: .

cdr3_aa: CASSVATTIHEQFF
cdr3_nt: TGTGCCAGCAGCGTAGCTACGACCATCCATGAGCAGTTCTTC
d_call: .
j_call: TRBJ2-1
v_call: TRBV9
clone_size: .

cdr3_aa: CASGGGSSYNEQFF
cdr3_nt: TGCGCCAGCGGGGGCGGGAGCTCCTACAATGAGCAGTTCTTC
d_call: .
j_call: TRBJ2-1
v_call: TRBV5-1
clone_size: .

cdr3_aa: CASSEEGSTDTQYF
cdr3_nt: TGTGCCAGCAGTGAAGAAGGGAGCACAGATACGCAGTATTTT
d_call: .
j_call: TRBJ2-3
v_call: TRBV2
clone_size: .

cdr3_aa: CASSLTGLNTEAFF
cdr3_nt: TGTGCCAGCAGCTTAACAGGGTTGAACACTGAAGCTTTCTTT
d_call: .
j_call: TRBJ1-1
v_call: TRBV7-3
clone_size: .

cdr3_aa: CAIRLGQQNTEAFF
cdr3_nt: TGTGCCATCAGACTAGGACAGCAGAACACTGAAGCTTTCTTT
d_call: .
j_call: TRBJ1-1
v_call: TRBV10-3
clone_size: .

cdr3_aa: CASSLEKRAPLHF
cdr3_nt: TGTGCCAGCAGCTTAGAAAAGAGGGCACCCCTCCACTTT
d_call: .
j_call: TRBJ1-6
v_call: TRBV7-3
clone_size: .

cdr3_aa: CAWSLEFTNQPQHF
cdr3_nt: TGTGCCTGGAGCCTGGAGTTTACTAATCAGCCCCAGCATTTT
d_call: .
j_call: TRBJ1-5
v_call: TRBV30
clone_size: .

cdr3_aa: CASSEVWGYADTQYF
cdr3_nt: TGTGCCAGCAGTGAAGTGTGGGGCTACGCGGATACGCAGTATTTT
d_call: .
j_call: TRBJ2-3
v_call: TRBV25-1
clone_size: once

cdr3_aa: CASSYSSANYGYTF
cdr3_nt: TGTGCCAGCAGTTACTCGTCGGCTAACTATGGCTACACCTTC
d_call: .
j_call: TRBJ1-2
v_call: TRBV6-6
clone_size: .

cdr3_aa: CASSGSRGNQPQHF
cdr3_nt: TGTGCCAGCAGCGGTTCAAGGGGCAATCAGCCCCAGCATTTT
d_call: .
j_call: TRBJ1-5
v_call: TRBV28
clone_size: .

cdr3_aa: CASSQAGRGGPRETQYF
cdr3_nt: TGTGCCAGCAGCCAAGCGGGGCGGGGGGGCCCCCGAGAGACCCAGTACTTC
d_call: TRBD2
j_call: TRBJ2-5
v_call: TRBV3-1/TRBV3-2
clone_size: .

cdr3_aa: CASSVTFGANIQYF
cdr3_nt: .
d_call: .
j_call: TRBJ2-4
v_call: TRBV5-1
clone_size: .